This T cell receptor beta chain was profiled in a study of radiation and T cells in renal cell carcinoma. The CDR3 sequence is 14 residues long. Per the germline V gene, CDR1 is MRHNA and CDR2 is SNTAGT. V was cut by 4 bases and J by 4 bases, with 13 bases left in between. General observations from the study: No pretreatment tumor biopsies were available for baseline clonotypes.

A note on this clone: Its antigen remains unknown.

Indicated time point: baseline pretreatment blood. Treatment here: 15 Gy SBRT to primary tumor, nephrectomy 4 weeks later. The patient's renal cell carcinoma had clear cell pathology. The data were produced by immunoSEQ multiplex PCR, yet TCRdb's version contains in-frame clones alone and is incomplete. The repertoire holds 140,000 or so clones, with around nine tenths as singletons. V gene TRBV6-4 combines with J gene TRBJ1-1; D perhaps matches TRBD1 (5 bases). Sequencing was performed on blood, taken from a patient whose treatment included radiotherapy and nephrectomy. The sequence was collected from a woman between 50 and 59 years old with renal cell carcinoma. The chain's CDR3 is CASSVEDGGTEAFF. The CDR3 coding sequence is TGTGCCAGCAGTGTTGAGGACGGGGGCACTGAAGCTTTCTTT.